The rows below give T cell receptor beta chains drawn from one sample of a study of regulatory T cells in long-lasting Graves disease. Via MiXCR, TCRdb re-called the multiplex PCR reads, giving one row per CDR3 protein. The table lists a few hundred thousand distinct CDR3 sequences, about 25% of them singletons. The specimen comprised peripheral blood mononuclear cells (PBMCs), sampled when the disease was refractory, from a patient treated with antithyroid drugs. These TCRs come from a female donor with Graves disease. CDR3s include the opening cysteine and the closing phenylalanine or tryptophan. A D gene is named only where the DNA matches it firmly. Some rows mark clone size as missing; the rest say once, few, many or name a class of expanded clone.

V gene,clone size,J gene,D gene,CDR3 protein,CDR3 DNA
TRBV20-1,-,TRBJ2-7,TRBD2,CSAGGLALTYEQYF,TGCAGTGCTGGAGGACTAGCGTTGACTTACGAGCAGTACTTC
TRBV25-1,-,TRBJ2-7,TRBD2,CASSEYTSGTPYEQYF,TGTGCCAGCAGTGAATATACTAGCGGGACCCCCTACGAGCAGTACTTC
TRBV7-2,few,TRBJ1-1,-,CASSLAWTMNTEAFF,TGTGCCAGCAGCTTAGCATGGACAATGAACACTGAAGCTTTCTTT
TRBV12-3/TRBV12-4,-,TRBJ2-3,TRBD2,CASYASPAGGAESTDTQYF,TGTGCCAGCTACGCGTCACCGGCGGGGGGAGCGGAAAGCACAGATACGCAGTATTTT
TRBV12-5,-,TRBJ2-1,TRBD2,CASGDSSGSYNEQFF,TGTGCTAGTGGCGACTCTAGCGGGAGTTACAATGAGCAGTTCTTC
TRBV7-9,-,TRBJ1-5,-,CASSFGGNGQPQHF,TGTGCCAGCAGCTTTGGGGGTAACGGTCAGCCCCAGCATTTT
TRBV5-1,-,TRBJ2-2,-,CASSWDPGTLSTGELFF,TGCGCCAGCAGCTGGGACCCCGGGACACTGAGCACCGGGGAGCTGTTTTTT
TRBV7-9,-,TRBJ2-5,-,CASSLDGGYAGVQQETRYF,TGTGCCAGCAGCTTAGATGGGGGTTACGCTGGGGTTCAACAAGAGACCCGGTACTTC
TRBV12-3/TRBV12-4,-,TRBJ1-5,-,CASSFGLHPTWPQHF,TGTGCCAGCAGTTTCGGTCTACACCCCACCTGGCCCCAGCATTTT
TRBV30,many,TRBJ2-7,-,CAWSGGYEQYF,TGTGCCTGGAGCGGTGGCTACGAGCAGTACTTC
TRBV27,many,TRBJ1-2,-,CASTPGGRANYGYTF,TGTGCCAGCACCCCGGGGGGCAGAGCTAACTATGGCTACACCTTC
TRBV2,many,TRBJ1-6,-,CASRTEYNSPLHF,TGTGCCAGTAGGACAGAATATAATTCACCCCTCCACTTT
TRBV14,-,TRBJ2-7,-,CASSQDALRSYEQYF,TGTGCCAGCAGCCAAGACGCACTCCGCTCCTACGAGCAGTACTTC
TRBV18,-,TRBJ2-5,-,CASSPGGTGTQYF,TGTGCCAGCTCACCAGGAGGGACGGGGACCCAGTACTTC
TRBV20-1,few,TRBJ2-6,-,CSARPRTTGANVLTF,TGCAGTGCTCGACCGAGGACTACTGGGGCCAACGTCCTGACTTTC
TRBV5-1,-,TRBJ1-5,TRBD1,CASSLGTGGDQPQHF,TGCGCCAGCAGCTTGGGGACAGGGGGCGATCAGCCCCAGCATTTT
TRBV7-2,few,TRBJ2-5,TRBD2,CASSLPRREASQYF,TGTGCCAGCAGCTTACCACGCCGGGAGGCTTCCCAGTACTTC
TRBV7-2,few,TRBJ2-7,-,CASSLFGHSYEQYF,TGTGCCAGCAGCTTATTCGGACACTCCTACGAGCAGTACTTC
TRBV7-9,-,TRBJ2-7,TRBD1,CASSSSDRGPEQYF,TGTGCCAGCAGCTCCAGCGACAGGGGGCCCGAGCAGTACTTC
TRBV6-5,many,TRBJ2-5,-,CASSSINGGQGETQYF,TGTGCCAGCAGTTCGATAAACGGGGGCCAGGGAGAGACCCAGTACTTC
TRBV7-2,many,TRBJ1-1,-,CASSENEGGTEAFF,TGTGCCAGCAGCGAGAATGAGGGGGGCACTGAAGCTTTCTTT
TRBV7-2,many,TRBJ2-5,TRBD2,CASSLAASGGQETQYF,TGTGCCAGCAGCTTAGCGGCTAGCGGGGGACAAGAGACCCAGTACTTC
TRBV13,many,TRBJ2-5,-,CASSSAGGRETQYF,TGTGCCAGCAGCTCGGCCGGGGGGCGGGAGACCCAGTACTTC
TRBV10-3,few,TRBJ2-2,TRBD1,CATWGQGGSGELFF,TGTGCCACCTGGGGACAGGGAGGGTCCGGGGAGCTGTTTTTT
TRBV28,many,TRBJ2-7,-,CASSSWVLTYEQYF,TGTGCCAGCAGCAGCTGGGTGCTCACCTACGAGCAGTACTTC
TRBV5-6,few,TRBJ1-6,-,CASSVGRYNSPLHF,TGTGCCAGCAGCGTGGGACGGTACAATTCACCCCTCCACTTT
TRBV20-1,-,TRBJ2-1,-,CSAYEGEGRFYNEQFF,TGCAGTGCTTACGAGGGGGAGGGCCGCTTCTACAATGAGCAGTTCTTC
TRBV7-9,once,TRBJ1-5,-,CASSPGTYQPQHF,TGTGCCAGCAGCCCCGGGACCTATCAGCCCCAGCATTTT
TRBV18,-,TRBJ2-7,TRBD1,CVSSPPGTGTYEQYF,TGTGTCAGCTCACCACCGGGGACAGGGACCTACGAGCAGTACTTC
TRBV20-1,-,TRBJ1-2,-,CSARILGHLEGYTF,TGCAGTGCTAGGATACTGGGACATTTGGAGGGCTACACCTTC
TRBV12-3/TRBV12-4,few,TRBJ2-2,-,CASRSFGRTNTGELFF,TGTGCCAGCAGATCTTTCGGGCGGACGAACACCGGGGAGCTGTTTTTT
TRBV28,many,TRBJ2-5,-,CASSLVWEEVQETQYF,TGTGCCAGCAGTTTAGTGTGGGAGGAGGTCCAAGAGACCCAGTACTTC
TRBV28,many,TRBJ1-5,-,CASSSRDIGGDQPQHF,TGTGCCAGCAGTTCTCGGGATATCGGAGGCGATCAGCCCCAGCATTTT
TRBV30,many,TRBJ2-7,-,CAWTAGGEQYF,TGTGCCTGGACAGCGGGCGGAGAGCAGTACTTC
TRBV9,-,TRBJ2-6,-,CASSVGLLSSGANVLTF,TGTGCCAGCAGCGTAGGCCTTCTCTCCTCTGGGGCCAACGTCCTGACTTTC
TRBV25-1,few,TRBJ1-2,-,CASSELEGYTF,TGTGCCAGCAGTGAATTGGAAGGCTACACCTTC
TRBV27,-,TRBJ2-3,TRBD2,CASSLSGRAIDTQYF,TGTGCCAGCAGCCTTAGCGGGAGGGCCATAGATACGCAGTATTTT
TRBV2,-,TRBJ2-4,-,CASVSAGKNIQYF,TGTGCCAGCGTTAGTGCAGGGAAAAACATTCAGTACTTC
TRBV5-1,few,TRBJ2-2,-,CASSFTIGVGELFF,TGCGCCAGCAGCTTTACCATTGGGGTCGGGGAGCTGTTTTTT
TRBV14,-,TRBJ1-4,-,CASSLRWGEKLFF,TGTGCCAGCAGTCTTCGGTGGGGGGAAAAACTGTTTTTT
TRBV6-2/TRBV6-3,-,TRBJ2-1,TRBD1,CASRTHGTGHNEQFF,TGTGCCAGCAGGACCCACGGGACAGGGCACAATGAGCAGTTCTTC
TRBV6-2/TRBV6-3,many,TRBJ1-5,-,CASSYSRGGNQPQHF,TGTGCCAGCAGTTACTCCCGGGGTGGCAATCAGCCCCAGCATTTT
TRBV11-2,few,TRBJ1-5,-,CASSFQGGGVQPQHF,TGTGCCAGCAGCTTTCAAGGGGGGGGCGTTCAGCCCCAGCATTTT
TRBV7-2,-,TRBJ2-7,-,CASRVGGPAYEQYF,TGTGCCAGCAGGGTCGGCGGGCCTGCCTACGAGCAGTACTTC
TRBV30,-,TRBJ2-5,TRBD2,CAWSVPTGLAGLQETQYF,TGTGCCTGGAGTGTTCCCACTGGACTAGCGGGACTCCAAGAGACCCAGTACTTC
TRBV3-2,-,TRBJ2-5,-,CASSDYQVSRKTQYF,TGTGCCAGCAGCGATTATCAGGTCTCGCGGAAGACCCAGTACTTC
TRBV2,many,TRBJ1-1,-,CASSHQFQNTEAFF,TGTGCCAGCAGCCACCAGTTTCAGAACACTGAAGCTTTCTTT
TRBV6-2/TRBV6-3,-,TRBJ2-1,TRBD2,CASSPSLLAGFSYNEQFF,TGTGCCAGCAGTCCGTCCCTTCTAGCGGGATTCTCCTACAATGAGCAGTTCTTC
TRBV19,-,TRBJ1-5,-,CASSTDGSNQPQHF,TGTGCCAGTAGCACTGACGGTAGCAATCAGCCCCAGCATTTT
TRBV3-1,-,TRBJ2-2,-,CASSQWESRTGELFF,TGTGCCAGCAGCCAATGGGAGAGCCGCACCGGGGAGCTGTTTTTT